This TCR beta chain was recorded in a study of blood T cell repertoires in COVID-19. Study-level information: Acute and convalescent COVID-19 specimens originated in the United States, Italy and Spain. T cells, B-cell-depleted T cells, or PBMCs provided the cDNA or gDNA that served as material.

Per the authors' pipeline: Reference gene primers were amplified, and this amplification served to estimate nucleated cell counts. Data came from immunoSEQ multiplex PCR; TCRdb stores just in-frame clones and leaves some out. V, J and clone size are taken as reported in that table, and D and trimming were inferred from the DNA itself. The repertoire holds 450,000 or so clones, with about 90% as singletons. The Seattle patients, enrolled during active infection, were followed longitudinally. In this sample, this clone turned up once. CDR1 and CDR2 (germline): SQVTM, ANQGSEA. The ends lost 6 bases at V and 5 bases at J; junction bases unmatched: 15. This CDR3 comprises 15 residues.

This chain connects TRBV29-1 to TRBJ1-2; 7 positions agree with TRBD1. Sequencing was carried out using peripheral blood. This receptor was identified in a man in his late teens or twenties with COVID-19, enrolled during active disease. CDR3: CSVLPGTADTYGYTF. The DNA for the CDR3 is TGCAGCGTGCTTCCAGGGACAGCCGACACTTATGGCTACACCTTC.